These 7 T cell receptor beta chains originate from one sample sequenced in a study of blood T cell repertoires in COVID-19. Libraries were prepared by immunoSEQ multiplex PCR; TCRdb keeps only in-frame clonotypes and omits some of them. This sample has approximately 300,000 clones, with 85% to 90% found just once. Sequenced sample: peripheral blood. These receptors originate from a woman in her forties or fifties with COVID-19, enrolled during active disease.

The chain is built from TRBV5-1 and TRBJ2-2, with TRBD2 identical over 11 bases. This CDR3 is built from 15 residues. The V segment lost 3 bases and the J segment 3 bases; nucleotides outside the gene matches: 1. Looked up from germline, CDR1 is SGHRS and CDR2 is YFSETQ. The CDR3 is CASSWTSGHTGELFF. The CDR3 DNA sequence: TGCGCCAGCAGCTGGACTAGCGGGCACACCGGGGAGCTGTTTTTT.

The rearrangement links TRBV6-2 or TRBV6-3 to TRBJ1-1; D is ambiguous. The V gene lost 4 bases and the J gene lost 4 bases, with 10 bases spanning the gap. The V gene's germline CDR1 is MNHEY and CDR2 SVGEGT. There are 13 residues in the CDR3. This chain's CDR3 is CASSFPGSTEAFF. The DNA for the CDR3 is TGTGCCAGCAGTTTTCCGGGGAGCACTGAAGCTTTCTTT.

This rearrangement joins TRBV6-5 to TRBJ1-1; 7 bases line up with TRBD1. The germline V gene has CDR1 MNHEY and CDR2 SVGAGI. The CDR3 length is 12 residues. Losses at the gene ends were 10 bases for V and 8 bases for J; bases not matched to a gene: 10. CDR3 amino acids: CATEQGHPEAFF. DNA of the CDR3: TGTGCCACAGAACAGGGGCACCCCGAAGCTTTCTTT.

The chain uses TRBV7-8 and TRBJ1-4, with TRBD1 matching 10 bases. V lost 6 bases to trimming and J lost 8 bases; unmatched junction nucleotides: 9. The CDR3 runs to 15 residues. In germline, CDR1 is SGHVS, CDR2 FQNEAQ. The CDR3 DNA reads TGTGCCAGCAGTCGACCGGGACAGGGGCACGAAAAACTGTTTTTT. Protein sequence: CASSRPGQGHEKLFF.

This chain uses TRBV20-1 with TRBJ2-1; 13 bases line up with TRBD2. V was clipped by 3 bases and J by 0 bases; unmatched bases: 11. From germline, CDR1 is DFQATT and CDR2 SNEGSKA (reference sequence). The CDR3 loop spans 19 amino acids. CDR3 sequence reads: CSASANGLAGAVSYNEQFF. The CDR3 DNA reads TGCAGTGCTAGTGCTAACGGACTAGCGGGGGCGGTCTCCTACAATGAGCAGTTCTTC.

The chain is built from TRBV18 and TRBJ2-7, with D hard to call. Germline CDR1 is KGHSH and CDR2 is LQKENI. The V and J ends lost 1 base and 4 bases respectively, with 5 bases between them. This CDR3 comprises 12 residues. CDR3 region: CASSPRPYEQYF. CDR3 sequence (DNA): TGTGCCAGCTCACCACGTCCTTACGAGCAGTACTTC.

The chain is built from TRBV7-9 and TRBJ1-4; a weak D match, TRBD1 (5 bases). The CDR3 sequence is 15 residues long. V shed 4 bases and J shed 4 bases, with 13 bases lying between them. Germline V gene sequence: CDR1 SEHNR, CDR2 FQNEAQ (reference sequence). This CDR3 reads CASSSTTALNEKLFF. The CDR3 DNA reads TGTGCCAGCAGCTCGACGACAGCCCTTAATGAAAAACTGTTTTTT.